The clone carrying this T cell receptor (beta chain) was observed at least ten times. Trimming left V 3 bases short and J 4 bases short, with 6 bases between. The CDR3 covers 12 residues. This entry is derived from a study of blood T cells in healthy people across ages. Sample-barcoded 5' priming and a J-beta primer mix drove a second PCR of about 6 to 12 cycles. MiXCR, applied by TCRdb to the 5' RACE reads, yields one record per CDR3 protein. This table has 1.5 million to 2 million distinct CDR3 sequences, less than 50% appearing once. V usage is TRBV12-3 or TRBV12-4 and J usage is TRBJ2-5; D perhaps matches TRBD2 (6 bases). This receptor was taken from a woman aged 40 to 50 in good health. Sequencing was carried out using blood. The CDR3 nucleotides are TGTGCCAGCAGTTTCGGGGGAGAGACCCAGTACTTC. It specifies CASSFGGETQYF.